The next 6 T cell receptor beta chains were all read from a single sample in a study of shared clonotypes between healthy human individuals. Sequencing used immunoSEQ multiplex PCR; TCRdb keeps in-frame clones, though not all of them. The sample contains about 820,000 clones, approximately 92% of which appear only once. CD45RO negativity and positive selection for CCR7 defined naive CD8 cells, a population that excluded terminally differentiated effector memory CD45RA+ cells. The sequencing sample was made of naive CD8+ T cells sorted from blood. The receptors come from a man aged 25-45 years in good health.

The genes are TRBV28 and TRBJ2-5; D could derive from TRBD1 or TRBD2 (6 bases each). V shed 3 bases and J shed 5 bases, with 16 bases lying between them. The CDR3 is made up of 15 amino acids. Germline V gives CDR1 MDHEN, CDR2 SYDVKM. CDR3 nucleotides: TGTGCCAGCAGTTTGGGGGGCCCAGGGATGGAGACCCAGTACTTC. Its protein product is CASSLGGPGMETQYF.

The genes are TRBV5-1 and TRBJ2-7, with TRBD1 matching over 9 bases. V shed 4 bases and J 2 bases; nucleotides not matched to a gene: 7. The germline gives CDR1 SGHRS, CDR2 YFSETQ. The CDR3 covers 15 residues. The CDR3 sequence is CASSRGQGIPYEQYF. DNA of the CDR3: TGCGCCAGCAGCCGCGGACAGGGGATCCCCTACGAGCAGTACTTC.

This chain connects TRBV14 to TRBJ2-1; TRBD2 matches at 8 bases. Trimming at V came to 1 base and at J to 4 bases, leaving 12 bases not matched to a gene. Germline values: CDR1 SGHDN, CDR2 FVKESK. This CDR3 has 18 residues. CDR3 in amino acids: CASSQGGGFSGVYNEQFF. CDR3 bases: TGTGCCAGCAGCCAAGGGGGAGGCTTTAGCGGGGTGTACAATGAGCAGTTCTTC.

DNA for the CDR3: TGTGCCAGCAGTTTAGGGCAGGGGGTGTCCGTAGAGACCCAGTACTTC. As protein: CASSLGQGVSVETQYF. J is TRBJ2-5 and V is TRBV27; 7 nucleotides align to TRBD1. Germline CDR1 MNHEY, CDR2 SMNVEV (reference sequence). This CDR3 comprises 16 residues. V dropped 2 bases and J dropped 4; count of bases not matched to a gene: 10.

The rearrangement links TRBV7-9 to TRBJ1-2, with D hard to call. CDR1 is SEHNR, CDR2 FQNEAQ, per germline (reference sequence). The CDR3 has 13 amino acids. Trimming pared 5 bases from V and 6 bases from J, leaving 13 bases between. This CDR3 reads CASSQASGNGYTF. In DNA, the CDR3 is TGTGCCAGCAGCCAGGCCAGCGGAAATGGCTACACCTTC.

This chain links TRBV15 with TRBJ2-7; unclear D gene. V was clipped by 0 bases and J by 0 bases, with 6 bases between them. The germline gives CDR1 LNHNV, CDR2 YYDKDF (reference sequence). The length of the CDR3 is 14 residues. In nucleotides, the CDR3 is TGTGCCACCAGCAGAGATCGCCTCTCCTACGAGCAGTACTTC. Residues: CATSRDRLSYEQYF.